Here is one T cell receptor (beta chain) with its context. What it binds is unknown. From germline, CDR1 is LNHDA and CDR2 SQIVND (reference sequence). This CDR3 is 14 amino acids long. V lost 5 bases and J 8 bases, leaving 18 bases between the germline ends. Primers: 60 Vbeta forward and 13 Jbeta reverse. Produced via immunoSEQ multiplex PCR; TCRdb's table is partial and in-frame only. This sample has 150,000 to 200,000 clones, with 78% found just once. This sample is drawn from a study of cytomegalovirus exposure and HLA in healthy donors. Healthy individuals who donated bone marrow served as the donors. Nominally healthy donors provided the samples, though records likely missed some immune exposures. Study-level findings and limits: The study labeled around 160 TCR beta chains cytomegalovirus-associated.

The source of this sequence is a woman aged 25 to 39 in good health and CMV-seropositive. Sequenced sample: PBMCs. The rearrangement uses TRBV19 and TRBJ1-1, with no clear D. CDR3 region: CASSEGGSLLEAFF. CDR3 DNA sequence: TGTGCCAGTAGTGAGGGCGGGAGTCTTTTGGAAGCTTTCTTT.